The rows below give T cell receptor beta chains drawn from one sample of a study of cytomegalovirus exposure and HLA in healthy donors. Some clones are missing from TCRdb's copy, which holds only in-frame ones; the method was immunoSEQ multiplex PCR. The sample lists fewer than 200,000 clones; roughly 81% were seen once. The sequencing sample was made of PBMCs. Source of these receptors: a man aged 18 to 30 in good health and CMV-seropositive. The CDR3 runs from the conserved cysteine through the conserved F or W. A D gene is named only where the DNA matches it firmly. Clone size appears in some rows only: once, few, many, or a class for an expanded clone.

>16|TRBD2|TRBJ2-1|.|TRBV5-6
CASSLGTSGGAYEQFF
TGTGCCAGCAGCTTGGGGACTAGCGGGGGGGCATATGAGCAGTTCTTC
>15|TRBD2|TRBJ2-3|.|TRBV6-1
CASVPGGAGADTQYF
TGTGCCAGCGTCCCCGGGGGGGCAGGGGCAGATACGCAGTATTTT
>15|TRBD1|TRBJ1-1|.|TRBV27
CASSLAGGASTEAFF
TGTGCCAGCAGTTTGGCAGGGGGAGCCAGCACTGAAGCTTTCTTT
>16|.|TRBJ1-6|.|TRBV4-1
CASSQEGLLYNSPLHF
TGCGCCAGCAGCCAAGAGGGCCTTCTTTATAATTCACCCCTCCACTTT
>18|TRBD1|TRBJ1-2|few|TRBV27
CASSPRPGQTRAGYGYTF
TGTGCCAGCAGTCCGAGACCGGGACAGACAAGAGCGGGCTATGGCTACACCTTC
>16|TRBD2|TRBJ2-3|.|TRBV11-3
CASSLGRGGLGDTQYF
TGTGCCAGCAGCTTGGGGCGGGGGGGCCTTGGAGATACGCAGTATTTT
>12|.|TRBJ2-7|.|TRBV5-4
CASSLGGREQYF
TGTGCCAGCAGTCTGGGGGGGCGGGAGCAGTACTTC
>15|.|TRBJ1-2|few|TRBV5-6
CASSSQGTHNYGYTF
TGTGCCAGCAGCTCTCAGGGGACCCATAACTATGGCTACACCTTC
>19|TRBD1|TRBJ2-3|.|TRBV5-1
CASSFPGTGGAWSTDTQYF
TGCGCCAGCAGCTTTCCTGGGACAGGGGGCGCTTGGAGCACAGATACGCAGTATTTT
>17|TRBD2|TRBJ2-7|once|TRBV4-1
CASSQVRAGVPFNEQYF
TGCGCCAGCAGCCAAGTAAGAGCGGGGGTGCCTTTTAACGAGCAGTACTTC
>14|.|TRBJ2-5|few|TRBV6-1
CASTWGGRQETQYF
TGTGCCAGCACATGGGGGGGGCGGCAAGAGACCCAGTACTTC
>13|TRBD2|TRBJ2-3|.|TRBV6-5
CASGRGRSDTQYF
TGTGCCAGCGGGAGGGGTCGCTCAGATACGCAGTATTTT
>15|TRBD1|TRBJ1-1|.|TRBV6-5
CASSILGQKNTEAFF
TGTGCCAGCAGTATCCTGGGACAGAAGAACACTGAAGCTTTCTTT
>14|.|TRBJ1-6|.|TRBV7-9
CASSPGWFNSPLHF
TGTGCCAGCAGCCCAGGGTGGTTTAATTCACCCCTCCACTTT
>15|.|TRBJ1-6|.|TRBV9
CASSPRGTNNSPLHF
TGTGCCAGCAGCCCCCGAGGGACTAATAATTCACCCCTCCACTTT
>12|.|TRBJ1-1|.|TRBV9
CASSAQGTEAFF
TGTGCCAGCAGCGCGCAGGGGACTGAAGCTTTCTTT
>13|TRBD1|TRBJ1-2|few|TRBV4-2
CASSQVTGDGYTF
TGTGCCAGCAGCCAAGTTACAGGGGATGGCTACACCTTC
>13|TRBD1|TRBJ2-7|.|TRBV19
CASSTGQGYEQYF
TGTGCCAGTAGTACGGGACAGGGCTACGAGCAGTACTTC
>16|TRBD1|TRBJ1-2|.|TRBV19
CASTATGTGGDYGYTF
TGTGCCAGTACCGCGACCGGGACAGGGGGCGACTATGGCTACACCTTC
>13|.|TRBJ2-1|.|TRBV30
CAWSVGGINEQFF
TGTGCCTGGAGTGTGGGAGGCATCAATGAGCAGTTCTTC
>12|.|TRBJ1-2|few|TRBV6-5
CAGNRDTYGYTF
TGTGCCGGTAACCGGGACACCTATGGCTACACCTTC